This TCR beta chain originates from a study of T cells expressing NK-cell markers. For the study at large: Source material for TCR beta repertoires consisted of sorted CD3+CD56+NKG2C+, CD3+CD56+NKG2C- and CD3+CD56-NKG2C+ T cells. Sequenced donors, eight in total, included seven who were HCMV-seropositive and one who was seronegative.

From germline, CDR1 is MGHRA and CDR2 YSYEKL. The CDR3 consists of 16 residues. After re-calling the 5' RACE reads, TCRdb lists one entry per CDR3 protein, DNA absent. With about 150,000 distinct CDR3 sequences in the sample, the ten largest clones hold about 12%. The sequencing sample was made of blood T cells: a sorted CD56 or NKG2C T cell subset, CD4+ or CD8+ T cells, or bulk PBMC T cells (not recorded which). V is TRBV4-1 and J is TRBJ2-5; TCRdb calls TRBD2, which cannot be checked without DNA. The receptor was isolated from a man aged 18 to 29 in good health. The CDR3 region is CASSQTAGGDQETQYF.